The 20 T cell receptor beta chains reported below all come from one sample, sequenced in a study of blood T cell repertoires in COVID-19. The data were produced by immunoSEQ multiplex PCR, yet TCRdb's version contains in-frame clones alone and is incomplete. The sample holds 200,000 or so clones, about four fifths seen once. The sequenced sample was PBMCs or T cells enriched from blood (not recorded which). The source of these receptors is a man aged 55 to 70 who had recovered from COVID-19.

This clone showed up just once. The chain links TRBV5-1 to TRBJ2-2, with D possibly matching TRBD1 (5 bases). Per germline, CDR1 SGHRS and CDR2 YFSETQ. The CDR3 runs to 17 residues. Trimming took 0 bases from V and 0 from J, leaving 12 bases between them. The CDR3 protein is CASSLAPGKTNTGELFF. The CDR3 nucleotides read TGCGCCAGCAGCTTGGCGCCAGGGAAAACGAACACCGGGGAGCTGTTTTTT.

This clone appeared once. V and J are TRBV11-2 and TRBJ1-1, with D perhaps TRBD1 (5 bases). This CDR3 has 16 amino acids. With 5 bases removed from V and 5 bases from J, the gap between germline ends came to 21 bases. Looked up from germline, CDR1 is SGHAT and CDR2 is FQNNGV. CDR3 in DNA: TGTGCCAGCAGCCATGCGCGGATCCGGAGGGGAACTGAAGCTTTCTTT. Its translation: CASSHARIRRGTEAFF. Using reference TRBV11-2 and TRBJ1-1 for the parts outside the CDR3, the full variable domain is EAGVAQSPRYKIIEKRQSVAFWCNPISGHATLYWYQQILGQGPKLLIQFQNNGVVDDSQLPKDRFSAERLKGVDSTLKIQPAKLEDSAVYLCASSHARIRRGTEAFFGQGTRLTVV.

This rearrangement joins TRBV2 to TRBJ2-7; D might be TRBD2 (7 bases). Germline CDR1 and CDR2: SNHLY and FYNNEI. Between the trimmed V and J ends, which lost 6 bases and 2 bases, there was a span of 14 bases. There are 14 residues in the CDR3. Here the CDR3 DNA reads TGTGCCAGCAGGGTCGGGGGGCCGACCTACGAGCAGTACTTC. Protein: CASRVGGPTYEQYF. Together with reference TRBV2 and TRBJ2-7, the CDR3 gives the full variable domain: EPEVTQTPSHQVTQMGQEVILRCVPISNHLYFYWYRQILGQKVEFLVSFYNNEISEKSEIFDDQFSVERPDGSNFTLKIRSTKLEDSAMYFCASRVGGPTYEQYFGPGTRLTVT.

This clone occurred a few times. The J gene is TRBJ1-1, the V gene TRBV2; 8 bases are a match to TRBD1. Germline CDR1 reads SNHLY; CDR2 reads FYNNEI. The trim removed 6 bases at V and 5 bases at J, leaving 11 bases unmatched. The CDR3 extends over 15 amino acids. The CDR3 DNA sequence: TGTGCCAGCAGACCCGAGGTACAGGGGGTTACTGAAGCTTTCTTT. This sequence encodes CASRPEVQGVTEAFF.

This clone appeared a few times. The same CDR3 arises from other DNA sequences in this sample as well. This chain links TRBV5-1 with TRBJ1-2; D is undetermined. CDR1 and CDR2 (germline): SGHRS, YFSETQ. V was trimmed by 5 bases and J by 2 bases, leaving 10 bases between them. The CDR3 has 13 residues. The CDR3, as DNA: TGCGCCAGCAGTCTTGACATCAACTATGGCTACACCTTC. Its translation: CASSLDINYGYTF. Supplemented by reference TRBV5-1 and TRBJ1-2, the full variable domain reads KAGVTQTPRYLIKTRGQQVTLSCSPISGHRSVSWYQQTPGQGLQFLFEYFSETQRNKGNFPGRFSGRQFSNSRSEMNVSTLELGDSALYLCASSLDINYGYTFGSGTRLTVV.

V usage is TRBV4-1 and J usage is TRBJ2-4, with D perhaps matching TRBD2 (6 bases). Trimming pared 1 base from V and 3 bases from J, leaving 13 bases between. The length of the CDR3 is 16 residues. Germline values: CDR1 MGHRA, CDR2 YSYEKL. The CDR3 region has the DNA TGCGCCAGCAGCCAAGGGACTGCGCGGGGCAAAAACATTCAGTACTTC. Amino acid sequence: CASSQGTARGKNIQYF.

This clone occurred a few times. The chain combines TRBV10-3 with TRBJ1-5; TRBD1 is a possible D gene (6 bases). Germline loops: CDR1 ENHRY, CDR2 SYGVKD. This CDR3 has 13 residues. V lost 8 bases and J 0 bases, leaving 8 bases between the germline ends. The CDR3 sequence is CAIGQSSNQPQHF. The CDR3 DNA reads TGTGCCATCGGACAGAGTAGCAATCAGCCCCAGCATTTT.

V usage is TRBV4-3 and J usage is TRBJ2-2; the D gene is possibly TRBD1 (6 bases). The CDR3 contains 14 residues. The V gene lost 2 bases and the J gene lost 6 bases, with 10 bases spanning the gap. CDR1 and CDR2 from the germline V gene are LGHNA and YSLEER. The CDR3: CASSQKTGPGELFF. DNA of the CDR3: TGCGCCAGCAGCCAAAAAACAGGGCCCGGGGAGCTGTTTTTT.

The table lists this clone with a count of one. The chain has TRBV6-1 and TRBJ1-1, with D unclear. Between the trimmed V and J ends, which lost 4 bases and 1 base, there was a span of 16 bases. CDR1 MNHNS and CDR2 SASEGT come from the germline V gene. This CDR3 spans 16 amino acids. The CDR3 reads CASSGMVGGGNTEAFF. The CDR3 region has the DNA TGTGCCAGCAGTGGGATGGTCGGAGGAGGGAACACTGAAGCTTTCTTT.

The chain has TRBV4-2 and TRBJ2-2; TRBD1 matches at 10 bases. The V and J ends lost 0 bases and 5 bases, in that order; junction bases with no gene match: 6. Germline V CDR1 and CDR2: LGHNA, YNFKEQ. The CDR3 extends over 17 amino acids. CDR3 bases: TGTGCCAGCAGCCAAGATCCGGGACAGGGGTGGACCGGGGAGCTGTTTTTT. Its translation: CASSQDPGQGWTGELFF.

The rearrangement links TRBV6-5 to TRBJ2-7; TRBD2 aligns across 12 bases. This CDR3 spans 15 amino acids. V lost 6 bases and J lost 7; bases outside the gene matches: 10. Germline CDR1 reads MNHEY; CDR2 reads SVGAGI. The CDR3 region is CASRLGLAGSREQYF. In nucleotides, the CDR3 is TGTGCCAGCAGACTCGGACTAGCGGGGAGTAGGGAGCAGTACTTC.

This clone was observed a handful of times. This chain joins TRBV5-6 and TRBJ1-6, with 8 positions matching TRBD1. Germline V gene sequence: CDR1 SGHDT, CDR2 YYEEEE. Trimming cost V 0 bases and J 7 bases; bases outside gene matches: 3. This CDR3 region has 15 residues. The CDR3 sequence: CASSLVGDRNSPLHF. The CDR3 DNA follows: TGTGCCAGCAGCTTGGTAGGGGACAGGAATTCACCCCTCCACTTT.

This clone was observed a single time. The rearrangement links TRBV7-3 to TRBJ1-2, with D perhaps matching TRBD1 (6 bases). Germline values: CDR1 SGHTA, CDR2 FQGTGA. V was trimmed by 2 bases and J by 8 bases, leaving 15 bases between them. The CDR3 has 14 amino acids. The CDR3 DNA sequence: TGTGCCAGCAGCTTATTAGGGGGTGATGGGGGCTACACCTTC. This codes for CASSLLGGDGGYTF.

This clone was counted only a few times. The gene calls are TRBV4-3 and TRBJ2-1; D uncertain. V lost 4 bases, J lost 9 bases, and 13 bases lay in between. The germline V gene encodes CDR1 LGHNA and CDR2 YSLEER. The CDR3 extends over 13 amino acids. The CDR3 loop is CASSLNHGGEQFF. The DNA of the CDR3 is TGCGCCAGCAGCCTCAACCACGGTGGTGAGCAGTTCTTC.

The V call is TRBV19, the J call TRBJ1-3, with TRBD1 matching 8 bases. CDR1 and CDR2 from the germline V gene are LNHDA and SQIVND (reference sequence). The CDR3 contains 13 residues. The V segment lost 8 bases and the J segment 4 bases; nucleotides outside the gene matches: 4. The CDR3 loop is CASRTGPGNTIYF. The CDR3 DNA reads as TGTGCCAGTCGGACAGGGCCCGGAAACACCATATATTTT.

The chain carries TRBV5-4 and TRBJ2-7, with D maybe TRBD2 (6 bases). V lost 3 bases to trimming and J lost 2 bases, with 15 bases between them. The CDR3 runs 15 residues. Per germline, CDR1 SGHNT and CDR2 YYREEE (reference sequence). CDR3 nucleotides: TGTGCCAGCAGCTCCCGGCGGGGTGACGCCTACGAGCAGTACTTC. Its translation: CASSSRRGDAYEQYF.

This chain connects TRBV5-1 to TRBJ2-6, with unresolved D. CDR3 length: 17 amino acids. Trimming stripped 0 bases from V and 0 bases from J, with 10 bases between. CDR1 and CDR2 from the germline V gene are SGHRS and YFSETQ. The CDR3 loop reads CASSLDSTFSGANVLTF. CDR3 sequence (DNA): TGCGCCAGCAGCTTGGACAGCACCTTCTCTGGGGCCAACGTCCTGACTTTC.

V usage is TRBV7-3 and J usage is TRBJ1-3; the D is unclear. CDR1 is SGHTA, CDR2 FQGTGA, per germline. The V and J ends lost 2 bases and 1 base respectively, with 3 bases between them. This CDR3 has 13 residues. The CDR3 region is CASSLQSGNTIYF. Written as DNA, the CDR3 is TGTGCCAGCAGCTTACAGTCTGGAAACACCATATATTTT.

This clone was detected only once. CDR3 nucleotides: TGTGCCAGCAGAGCGACAGGGAGCTATGGCTACACCTTC. Encoded protein: CASRATGSYGYTF. The chain uses TRBV6-5 and TRBJ1-2, with 7 positions matching TRBD1. V was clipped by 6 bases and J by 4 bases; unmatched bases: 5. This CDR3 comprises 13 residues. CDR1 and CDR2 (germline): MNHEY, SVGAGI.

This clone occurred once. CDR3 sequence (DNA): TGTGCCAGCAGCCACGGGACTAGCGAACACCAAGAGACCCAGTACTTC. Its translation: CASSHGTSEHQETQYF. The rearrangement joins TRBV6-8 to TRBJ2-5, with 10 nucleotides matching TRBD2. This CDR3 is built from 16 residues. From germline, CDR1 is MNHGY and CDR2 SAAAGT. J lost 0 bases, V lost 6 bases, and 7 bases had no gene match.